This T cell receptor (beta chain) was recovered during a study of blood T cells in healthy people across ages. Study-wide background: Researchers report that template switching captured about one barcoded beta molecule per two T cells. General study findings and limits: A roughly linear fall in TCR beta diversity per million T cells was seen with increasing age.

Together with a sample-barcoded 5' primer, a J-beta primer mix was included in a second PCR lasting roughly 6 to 12 cycles. MiXCR, run by TCRdb on the 5' RACE reads, gives a single entry per CDR3 protein. This sample has about 780,000 distinct CDR3 sequences, with around 25% found just once. Germline values: CDR1 SGHTA, CDR2 FQGTGA. There are 17 residues in the CDR3. V was pared by 4 bases and J by 6 bases, with 19 bases between. This clonotype was observed a few times. Antigen unknown. This same sample was also part of a study on T cells of mothers and their children.

The chain is built from TRBV7-3 and TRBJ1-6; tentative D call: TRBD1 (6 bases). This TCR was sampled from a boy aged 5-17 years in good health. The sequenced material came from blood. The CDR3 nucleotides are TGTGCCAGCAGCTCTCTCTGGGGGCGATTCAGTAATTCACCCCTCCACTTT. Its protein is CASSSLWGRFSNSPLHF.